This passage covers 17 T cell receptor beta chains from one sample sequenced in a study of early T cells in non-severe SARS-CoV-2 infection (dated by TCRdb to about 2021). The protocol used for the library was 5' RACE. The sequencing machine was a NextSeq 500. TCRdb reanalyzed the raw reads on its own, using fastp at Q25 for trimming and MiXCR for clone calling, and kept in-frame beta chains. Rows are combined by CDR3 protein, so each entry shows the most common genes and DNA. The sample yields some 50,000 distinct CDR3 sequences; more than 9% were counted once. Of the sample, 4.2% is held by the ten largest clones. Sample: whole blood. These receptors were collected from an adult who was a healthcare worker with PCR-confirmed SARS-CoV-2 infection or an uninfected control (not recorded which).

This clonotype was recorded at least ten times. This sequence joins TRBV6-5 and TRBJ1-2, with 8 bases matching TRBD1. V was clipped by 6 bases and J by 7 bases; unmatched bases: 10. Germline loops: CDR1 MNHEY, CDR2 SVGAGI. The CDR3 runs to 14 residues. DNA of the CDR3: TGTGCCAGCAGCCCTGCAGGGGGCTTCGGTGGCTACACCTTC. Translated: CASSPAGGFGGYTF.

This clonotype was seen ten or more times. The V and J genes are TRBV9 and TRBJ2-7; D tentatively fits TRBD1 or TRBD2 (6 bases each). Trimming removed 0 bases from V and 2 bases from J, with 9 bases in between. The CDR3 has 14 residues. Looked up from germline, CDR1 is SGDLS and CDR2 is YYNGEE. CDR3 DNA: TGTGCCAGCAGCGTAGGAGGGGGGACCTACGAGCAGTACTTC. As protein: CASSVGGGTYEQYF.

Many counts were recorded for this clonotype. V is TRBV27 and J is TRBJ2-7; 7 nucleotides agree with TRBD1. V trimming: 5 bases; J trimming: 4 bases; junction bases outside the gene matches: 8. CDR1 MNHEY and CDR2 SMNVEV come from the germline V gene (reference sequence). The CDR3 runs 14 residues. CDR3 nucleotide sequence: TGTGCCAGCAGTGCACGACAGGGTACTTACGAGCAGTACTTC. The encoded protein is CASSARQGTYEQYF.

The sample holds many counts of this clonotype. The rearrangement joins TRBV10-2 to TRBJ2-1, with 8 nucleotides matching TRBD1. CDR3 length equals 12 residues. V was clipped by 7 bases and J by 10 bases; unmatched bases: 6. The germline CDR1 and CDR2 sequences are WSHSY and SAAADI. The CDR3 nucleotides are TGCGCCAGCATGCAGGGGGCCAGGGAGCAGTTCTTC. Protein: CASMQGAREQFF.

This clonotype was detected only a few times. The chain joins TRBV3-2 to TRBJ2-7. TRBV3-2 is deemed a pseudogene. The CDR3 is 13 residues long. CDR3 coding DNA: TGTGCCAGCAGCCTGACACCCTCCTACGAGCAGTACTTC. It specifies CASSLTPSYEQYF.

This clonotype was seen many times. The rearrangement links TRBV20-1 to TRBJ2-7; D is perhaps TRBD1 or TRBD2 (5 bases each). Trimming left V 5 bases short and J 3 bases short, with 14 bases between. This CDR3 contains 13 residues. From germline, CDR1 is DFQATT and CDR2 SNEGSKA (reference sequence). The CDR3 sequence: CSAPGVGRYEQYF. The DNA for the CDR3 is TGCAGTGCTCCCGGGGTGGGGCGCTACGAGCAGTACTTC.

This clonotype has at least ten counts. The V gene is TRBV3-1, the J gene TRBJ2-2, with 9 bases identical to TRBD1. This CDR3 has 15 amino acids. The germline gives CDR1 LGHDT, CDR2 YNNKEL (reference sequence). V shed 6 bases, J shed 6 bases, and the junction held 8 bases outside the gene matches. CDR3 residues: CASSVGTGRSGELFF. The CDR3 DNA is TGTGCCAGCAGTGTCGGGACAGGGAGGTCCGGGGAGCTGTTTTTT.

This clonotype was picked up many times. The genes are TRBV19 and TRBJ2-7; D is possibly TRBD2 (6 bases). The CDR3 has 14 amino acids. The V end was cut by 4 bases, the J end by 7 bases, with 17 bases between. Per germline, CDR1 LNHDA and CDR2 SQIVND (reference sequence). Here the CDR3 reads CASSTGPVGGEQYF. CDR3 bases: TGTGCCAGTAGTACGGGCCCCGTGGGAGGTGAGCAGTACTTC. The whole variable domain, filled in from reference TRBV19 and TRBJ2-7, reads DGGITQSPKYLFRKEGQNVTLSCEQNLNHDAMYWYRQDPGQGLRLIYYSQIVNDFQKGDIAEGYSVSREKKESFPLTVTSAQKNPTAFYLCASSTGPVGGEQYFGPGTRLTVT.

This clonotype has ten or more counts. The rearrangement links TRBV7-3 to TRBJ2-3; TRBD2 matches 12 bases. Germline CDR1 SGHTA, CDR2 FQGTGA. CDR3 size: 15 residues. Trimming at V came to 5 bases and at J to 4 bases, leaving 4 bases not matched to a gene. The CDR3 is CASSATSGGPDTQYF. CDR3 in DNA: TGTGCCAGCAGCGCGACTAGCGGGGGCCCAGATACGCAGTATTTT.

This clonotype was recorded many times. V and J are TRBV10-3 and TRBJ1-2; the D is unclear. Per the germline V gene, CDR1 is ENHRY and CDR2 is SYGVKD. Trimming took off 3 bases at V and 2 bases at J, with 10 bases between the two ends. The CDR3 runs to 14 residues. CDR3 residues: CAISDVRLNYGYTF. The CDR3 nucleotides are TGTGCCATCAGTGACGTCCGGCTGAACTATGGCTACACCTTC.

This clonotype was recorded a few times. V is TRBV10-2 and J is TRBJ1-6; TRBD1 is a possible D gene (5 bases). Germline CDR1 reads WSHSY; CDR2 reads SAAADI. CDR3 length equals 12 residues. The V end was cut by 9 bases, the J end by 16 bases, with 19 bases between. CDR3 nucleotides: TGCGCCAGAAAGACCCCGAGGGACCCACTCCACTTT. Translating it yields CARKTPRDPLHF.

This clonotype occurred a few times. V and J are TRBV20-1 and TRBJ2-5, with D hard to call. The CDR3 has 13 amino acids. The V and J ends lost 3 bases and 4 bases respectively, with 12 bases between them. Looked up from germline, CDR1 is DFQATT and CDR2 is SNEGSKA (reference sequence). The CDR3 reads CSARAKMVETQYF. In DNA form, the CDR3 reads TGCAGTGCTAGGGCTAAAATGGTAGAGACCCAGTACTTC.

This clonotype was counted many times. As DNA, the CDR3 is TGCAGTGCTAGAGATGATTCCGTGACTGAAGCTTTCTTT. Translating gives CSARDDSVTEAFF. This rearrangement joins TRBV20-1 to TRBJ1-1; D unresolved. V lost 0 bases to trimming and J lost 5 bases, with 10 bases between them. Germline V gene data show CDR1 as DFQATT and CDR2 as SNEGSKA (reference sequence). The CDR3 length is 13 residues.

This clonotype has at least ten counts. This chain connects TRBV20-1 to TRBJ2-5, with no clear D. This CDR3 has 13 amino acids. The V gene lost 5 bases and the J gene lost 1 base, with 11 bases spanning the gap. The germline gives CDR1 DFQATT, CDR2 SNEGSKA (reference sequence). CDR3 amino acids: CSARLNLQETQYF. In nucleotides, the CDR3 is TGCAGTGCTCGTTTAAATCTCCAAGAGACCCAGTACTTC.

This clonotype was seen repeatedly, ten times or more. The chain has TRBV3-1 and TRBJ1-1; no reliable D call. The CDR3 has 16 residues. Germline CDR1 and CDR2: LGHDT and YNNKEL (reference sequence). Trimming cost V 3 bases and J 1 base, with 15 bases left between them. CDR3 sequence (DNA): TGTGCCAGCAGCCAGAAGACTATATGGGAGAACACTGAAGCTTTCTTT. Its protein is CASSQKTIWENTEAFF.

This clonotype was counted ten times or more. DNA for the CDR3: TGCGCCAGCAGCCTAACAGGGGAGGGGCAGCCCCAGCATTTT. Protein sequence: CASSLTGEGQPQHF. The rearrangement links TRBV4-1 to TRBJ1-5, with 7 bases fitting TRBD1. The CDR3 is made up of 14 amino acids. From germline, CDR1 is MGHRA and CDR2 YSYEKL. V lost 4 bases to trimming and J lost 7 bases; unmatched junction nucleotides: 7.

This clonotype was counted ten times or more. This chain connects TRBV7-2 to TRBJ2-3; D possibly corresponds to TRBD2 (5 bases). Germline V CDR1 and CDR2: SGHTA, FQGNSA. The V end lost 5 bases, the J end lost 4 bases, and 16 bases lay between the germline ends. This CDR3 spans 15 amino acids. CDR3 region: CASSPTTAKADTQYF. CDR3 DNA: TGTGCCAGCAGCCCGACTACGGCAAAGGCAGATACGCAGTATTTT.